A single T cell receptor beta chain is shown here with its context. The source of the sample is a study of blood T cell repertoires in COVID-19. Study summary: Acute-phase and convalescent COVID-19 samples originated in the United States, Italy and Spain. From T cells, B-cell-depleted T cells, or PBMCs came the material, which was cDNA or gDNA.

Authors' processing steps: Amplifying reference gene primers gave estimates of nucleated cell counts. The method was immunoSEQ multiplex PCR; TCRdb's version includes in-frame clones alone and lacks a portion of them. V and J calls and clone size come straight from that table; D and trimming were deduced from the DNA. The sample holds 80,000 to 95,000 clones, around 84% seen once. The V and J ends lost 1 base and 5 bases, in that order; junction bases with no gene match: 3. CDR1 and CDR2 (germline): LNHDA, SQIVND (reference sequence). CDR3 length equals 15 residues. Sequenced sample: peripheral blood. The TCR was taken from a woman older than 75 in a cohort sampled during active or convalescent COVID-19. The gene calls are TRBV19 and TRBJ2-2, with 8 bases matching TRBD1. The CDR3 coding sequence is TGTGCCAGTAGTATAGGGACAGGGAGGACCGGGGAGCTGTTTTTT. Amino acids: CASSIGTGRTGELFF.